The 10 T cell receptor beta chains listed next were all sequenced from one sample in a study of memory CD4+ T cells and cytomegalovirus serostatus. Using immunoSEQ multiplex PCR, the repertoire was profiled, and TCRdb retains in-frame clones only, with some absent. The table shows some 41,000 clones, with around 79% occurring only once. Single viable CD3+CD4+CD8-CD45RO+ cells were sorted as the memory CD4+ T cells. What was sequenced was memory CD4+ T cells from blood. Receptors were obtained from an adult in good health and CMV-seronegative.

In its sample, this clone was seen a few times. The V gene is TRBV6-5, the J gene TRBJ2-2; D gene unclear. V lost 6 bases and J 7 bases, leaving 18 bases between the germline ends. The germline V gene encodes CDR1 MNHEY and CDR2 SVGAGI. This CDR3 region has 15 residues. The CDR3 spells CASSPTPGISGELFF. The CDR3 coding sequence is TGTGCCAGCAGCCCCACTCCAGGTATCAGCGGGGAGCTGTTTTTT.

V usage is TRBV5-4 and J usage is TRBJ2-1; 10 bases match TRBD1. The V gene end was trimmed by 6 bases and the J gene end by 7 bases; junction bases not matched to a gene: 16. CDR3 length: 17 amino acids. Germline CDR1 reads SGHNT; CDR2 reads YYREEE (reference sequence). DNA for the CDR3: TGTGCCAGCAACAAACGACCGGGGACAGGGGTTTCGAATGAGCAGTTCTTC. It yields the protein CASNKRPGTGVSNEQFF.

V and J are TRBV4-1 and TRBJ2-1; perhaps TRBD2 as D (6 bases). Germline V gene data show CDR1 as MGHRA and CDR2 as YSYEKL. The CDR3 spans 17 residues. V was trimmed by 1 base and J by 1 base, leaving 14 bases between them. CDR3 region: CASSQGGGRRSYNEQFF. The CDR3 DNA reads as TGCGCCAGCAGCCAAGGAGGAGGGCGGCGGTCCTACAATGAGCAGTTCTTC.

The chain is built from TRBV15 and TRBJ1-4, with a tentative D call TRBD1 (6 bases). V was shortened by 5 bases and J by 7 bases, with 14 bases between the two germline ends. This CDR3 is built from 14 residues. CDR1 and CDR2 (germline): LNHNV, YYDKDF (reference sequence). CDR3 residues: CATSGNRAGEKLFF. In DNA, the CDR3 is TGTGCCACCAGCGGAAACAGGGCAGGTGAAAAACTGTTTTTT.

This clone turned up a few times. The chain is built from TRBV20-1 and TRBJ2-3; no definite D call. CDR3 size: 11 residues. Germline V CDR1 and CDR2: DFQATT, SNEGSKA (reference sequence). V lost 6 bases and J 3 bases, leaving 7 bases between the germline ends. Here the CDR3 DNA reads TGCAGTGCGTTAGATACAGATACGCAGTATTTT. Residues: CSALDTDTQYF.

The rearrangement uses TRBV6-6 and TRBJ2-7, with 7 bases fitting TRBD1. The junction had 7 bases not matched to a gene; V was cut back by 6 bases and J by 2 bases. Germline CDR1 is MNHNY and CDR2 is SVGAGI (reference sequence). CDR3 length: 14 residues. The CDR3 DNA reads as TGTGCCAGCAGCCCCGGACAGGCCACCTACGAGCAGTACTTC. It codes for CASSPGQATYEQYF.

V usage is TRBV6-5 and J usage is TRBJ1-3; the D is unclear. CDR3 length: 14 residues. V lost 4 bases to trimming and J lost 4 bases, with 11 bases between them. CDR1 and CDR2 from the germline V gene are MNHEY and SVGAGI. The CDR3 spells CASSWGLAGNTIYF. As DNA, the CDR3 is TGTGCCAGCAGTTGGGGTCTCGCCGGAAACACCATATATTTT.

The V call is TRBV10-3, the J call TRBJ1-2; 8 bases are shared with TRBD1. CDR1 is ENHRY and CDR2 is SYGVKD in the germline V gene. This CDR3 has 13 residues. The V and J ends lost 8 bases and 2 bases, in that order; junction bases with no gene match: 4. The CDR3 reads CAIRTGRNYGYTF. In DNA form, the CDR3 reads TGTGCCATCCGGACAGGGAGGAACTATGGCTACACCTTC.

This clone turned up a few times. The chain is built from TRBV2 and TRBJ1-2, with 10 bases fitting TRBD1. V lost 6 bases to trimming and J lost 8 bases; unmatched junction nucleotides: 6. This CDR3 comprises 13 residues. CDR1 is SNHLY, CDR2 FYNNEI, per germline. CDR3 protein: CASRGQGMSGYTF. The CDR3, as DNA: TGTGCCAGCAGGGGACAGGGGATGTCAGGCTACACCTTC.

V and J are TRBV5-6 and TRBJ2-6; D not resolved. The CDR3 covers 16 residues. Germline V gene sequence: CDR1 SGHDT, CDR2 YYEEEE. The ends were cut back, 5 bases at V and 2 bases at J, with 14 bases in the middle. The CDR3 DNA is TGTGCCAGCAGTCCAGCGTGGGCCCCTGGGGCCAACGTCCTGACTTTC. It codes for CASSPAWAPGANVLTF.